These T cell receptor beta chains were read from a single sample in a study of T cell repertoires in cytomegalovirus infection. These receptors have no identified antigens. TCRdb analysed the reads with MiXCR anew, one entry per CDR3 protein. The data hold approximately 390,000 distinct CDR3 sequences, with about 34% observed a single time. Sequencing used cultured PBMCs, obtained from culture after CMV antigen stimulation. The receptors shown here come from a human donor in good health (CMV status not recorded). Some clones in this sample may be carry-over from other donors' samples. The CDR3 runs from the conserved cysteine through the conserved F or W. D genes are given only for firm matches. Some rows mark clone size as missing; the rest say once, few, many or name a class of expanded clone.

J gene | D gene | V gene | clone size | CDR3 protein | CDR3 DNA
TRBJ2-7 | TRBD2 | TRBV4-1 | NA | CASSQPSGRTYEQYF | TGCGCCAGCAGCCAACCTAGCGGGAGGACCTACGAGCAGTACTTC
TRBJ2-7 | TRBD1 | TRBV7-8 | few | CASTQFRTGGFYEQYF | TGTGCCAGCACCCAATTCCGGACAGGGGGCTTCTACGAGCAGTACTTC
TRBJ2-7 | TRBD2 | TRBV28 | NA | CASSLIAGEQYEQYF | TGTGCCAGCAGTTTAATTGCGGGGGAACAGTACGAGCAGTACTTC
TRBJ1-1 | NA | TRBV10-3 | few | CAISAGGNTEAFF | TGTGCCATCAGTGCGGGAGGGAACACTGAAGCTTTCTTT
TRBJ1-2 | NA | TRBV12-3/TRBV12-4 | NA | CASAWREYRGYTF | TGTGCCAGCGCTTGGAGGGAGTATCGTGGCTACACCTTC
TRBJ1-2 | TRBD1 | TRBV7-9 | many | CASSIMGQHYGYTF | TGTGCCAGCAGCATTATGGGACAGCACTATGGCTACACCTTC
TRBJ2-3 | NA | TRBV12-3/TRBV12-4 | NA | CASSWAYTQYF | TGTGCCAGCAGTTGGGCCTATACGCAGTATTTT
TRBJ2-3 | TRBD2 | TRBV28 | few | CASRAGGPDTQYF | TGTGCCAGCAGGGCGGGAGGGCCTGATACGCAGTATTTT
TRBJ2-7 | TRBD2 | TRBV29-1 | NA | CSVEGLAESYEQYF | TGCAGCGTTGAGGGACTAGCGGAAAGCTACGAGCAGTACTTC
TRBJ2-1 | TRBD2 | TRBV7-8 | many | CASSSLATSEQYNEQFF | TGTGCCAGCAGCTCACTCGCCACTAGCGAGCAATACAATGAGCAGTTCTTC